The 28 T cell receptor beta chains below were found in one sample sequenced in a study of neurological immune-mediated disorders. TCRdb re-derived calls from the 5' RACE reads in MiXCR, one entry per CDR3 protein. The repertoire consists of about 24,000 distinct CDR3 sequences, with 13% occurring once and the leading ten covering roughly 17%. Sequenced input: PBMCs. The receptor source for this set is a middle-aged woman with HTLV-1-associated myelopathy (HAM/TSP).

Many counts were recorded for this clonotype. The chain joins TRBV20-1 to TRBJ2-3, with 10 bases matching TRBD1. The CDR3 runs to 14 residues. CDR1 is DFQATT and CDR2 is SNEGSKA in the germline V gene (reference sequence). Germline trimming cut 3 bases from V and 4 bases from J; bases unmatched to any gene: 4. The CDR3 here is CSARDGQGADTQYF. The CDR3 coding sequence is TGCAGTGCTAGGGACGGACAGGGGGCAGATACGCAGTATTTT.

This clonotype has ten or more counts. The chain links TRBV6-1 to TRBJ2-7, with 9 nucleotides matching TRBD1. The CDR3 has 14 residues. Germline lookup yields CDR1 MNHNS and CDR2 SASEGT. The J segment lost 5 bases and the V segment lost 3 bases, leaving 5 bases of the junction unmatched. The CDR3 DNA reads TGTGCCAGCAGTGAGGAAGGGACAGGGAACGAGCAGTACTTC. This sequence encodes CASSEEGTGNEQYF.

This clonotype was counted ten times or more. V and J are TRBV12-3 or TRBV12-4 and TRBJ1-1; 7 nucleotides line up with TRBD1. V was pared by 2 bases and J by 8 bases, with 8 bases of the junction left unmatched. This CDR3 contains 14 residues. The CDR3 sequence is CASSLLGAGGEAFF. The CDR3 DNA sequence: TGTGCCAGCAGTTTATTGGGAGCAGGGGGGGAAGCTTTCTTT.

Ten or more counts support this clonotype. The rearrangement links TRBV7-2 to TRBJ2-5; possible D gene TRBD2, 6 bases. CDR3 length equals 15 residues. V was pared by 4 bases and J by 4 bases, with 16 bases between. CDR1 is SGHTA, CDR2 FQGNSA, per germline. Written as DNA, the CDR3 is TGTGCCAGCAGCTCCGGGGGTTCAGCTCGAGAGACCCAGTACTTC. This encodes CASSSGGSARETQYF.

The genes are TRBV10-3 and TRBJ2-7; 9 bases match TRBD1. Per the germline V gene, CDR1 is ENHRY and CDR2 is SYGVKD. V shed 7 bases and J 6 bases; nucleotides not matched to a gene: 7. The CDR3 spans 13 residues. The CDR3, as DNA: TGTGCCATCAAACAGGGGGCTATGGGCGAGCAGTACGTC. It specifies CAIKQGAMGEQYV.

The sample holds many counts of this clonotype. The chain has TRBV5-1 and TRBJ2-1; 8 positions agree with TRBD2. CDR1 and CDR2 from the germline V gene are SGHRS and YFSETQ. The CDR3 covers 16 residues. V gave up 4 bases and J gave up 4 bases; unmatched junction bases: 10. The CDR3: CASSTVWAGGYNEQFF. The DNA of the CDR3 is TGCGCCAGCAGCACAGTGTGGGCGGGGGGTTACAATGAGCAGTTCTTC.

This clonotype was picked up many times. This chain uses TRBV20-1 with TRBJ1-2; the D is unclear. Trimming took 3 bases from V and 4 from J, leaving 15 bases between them. The CDR3 spans 14 residues. The V gene's germline CDR1 is DFQATT and CDR2 SNEGSKA (reference sequence). CDR3 sequence: CSASSAGSLYGYTF. The CDR3 coding sequence is TGCAGTGCTAGTTCTGCAGGCTCGCTCTATGGCTACACCTTC.

This clonotype was counted at least ten times. The gene calls are TRBV5-1 and TRBJ1-1; D gene ambiguous. Trimming removed 0 bases at V and 1 base at J, with 4 bases between. Germline CDR1 reads SGHRS; CDR2 reads YFSETQ. The CDR3 has 13 amino acids. The CDR3: CASSLAWNTEAFF. The CDR3 DNA follows: TGCGCCAGCAGCTTGGCGTGGAACACTGAAGCTTTCTTT.

This clonotype was observed at least ten times. The rearrangement links TRBV5-5 to TRBJ1-4; D might be TRBD1 (5 bases). The CDR3 length is 16 residues. Germline values: CDR1 SGHKS, CDR2 YYEKEE (reference sequence). Between the trimmed V and J ends, which lost 4 bases and 7 bases, there was a span of 20 bases. CDR3 nucleotides: TGTGCCAGCAGCCGGGAAGTTCGAGACAGCGGTGAAAAACTGTTTTTT. Its protein product is CASSREVRDSGEKLFF. Together with reference TRBV5-5 and TRBJ1-4, the CDR3 gives the full variable domain: DAGVTQSPTHLIKTRGQQVTLRCSPISGHKSVSWYQQVLGQGPQFIFQYYEKEERGRGNFPDRFSARQFPNYSSELNVNALLLGDSALYLCASSREVRDSGEKLFFGSGTQLSVL.

This chain uses TRBV19 with TRBJ2-1, with 11 bases that match TRBD2. This CDR3 has 14 amino acids. Germline V gene data show CDR1 as LNHDA and CDR2 as SQIVND (reference sequence). V dropped 6 bases and J dropped 7; count of bases not matched to a gene: 5. The DNA for the CDR3 is TGTGCCAGTAGCGGGGGACTAGCGGTGAATGAGCAGTTCTTC. Its protein is CASSGGLAVNEQFF.

This clonotype appeared many times. The chain combines TRBV10-3 with TRBJ2-3; 8 bases map to TRBD2. CDR3 length: 13 residues. Trimming at V came to 8 bases and at J to 1 base, leaving 2 bases not matched to a gene. Germline V lookup: CDR1 ENHRY, CDR2 SYGVKD. CDR3 bases: TGTGCCATCCTCGGGGGGGGCACAGATACGCAGTATTTT. It codes for CAILGGGTDTQYF.

This clonotype was counted at least ten times. The V and J genes are TRBV14 and TRBJ2-5; D not certain. Per germline, CDR1 SGHDN and CDR2 FVKESK. V shed 0 bases and J shed 5 bases, with 10 bases lying between them. This CDR3 is 14 amino acids long. The CDR3 nucleotides read TGTGCCAGCAGCCAAGATCGGCGTGGTGAGACCCAGTACTTC. Residues: CASSQDRRGETQYF.

This clonotype was counted at least ten times. The chain uses TRBV20-1 and TRBJ2-5; TRBD2 matches 9 bases. V shed 0 bases and J 5 bases; nucleotides not matched to a gene: 7. Germline loops: CDR1 DFQATT, CDR2 SNEGSKA (reference sequence). The CDR3 sequence is 15 residues long. In DNA form, the CDR3 reads TGCAGTGCTAGAGAGGCCGCGGGGGGGCCGGAGACCCAGTACTTC. Translation gives CSAREAAGGPETQYF.

This clonotype was recorded a few times. CDR3 amino acids: CASSLVASGGYQETQYF. CDR3 coding DNA: TGCGCCAGCAGCTTGGTGGCTAGCGGGGGTTACCAAGAGACCCAGTACTTC. This chain joins TRBV5-1 and TRBJ2-5; 10 bases fit TRBD2. V lost 0 bases, J lost 0 bases, and 5 bases stayed unmatched. Germline CDR1 is SGHRS and CDR2 is YFSETQ. This CDR3 spans 17 amino acids.

The table lists this clonotype with many counts. V gene TRBV3-1 combines with J gene TRBJ2-5, with 11 bases fitting TRBD2. V gave up 7 bases and J gave up 1 base; unmatched junction bases: 8. In germline, CDR1 is LGHDT, CDR2 YNNKEL (reference sequence). The CDR3 runs 16 residues. The CDR3 protein is CASKTRLAGTQETQYF. The CDR3 bases are TGTGCCAGCAAGACCCGACTAGCGGGGACCCAAGAGACCCAGTACTTC.

The table lists this clonotype with many counts. V and J are TRBV5-1 and TRBJ1-1; D possibly corresponds to TRBD1 (5 bases). Germline V gene data show CDR1 as SGHRS and CDR2 as YFSETQ. There are 13 residues in the CDR3. Trimming removed 5 bases from V and 1 base from J, with 9 bases in between. CDR3 sequence: CASRQGQNTEAFF. DNA for the CDR3: TGCGCCAGCAGACAAGGACAGAACACTGAAGCTTTCTTT.

This clonotype has ten or more counts. The rearrangement uses TRBV24-1 and TRBJ2-3; TRBD1 matches 8 bases. Germline CDR1 and CDR2: KGHDR and SFDVKD. V dropped 9 bases and J dropped 3; count of bases not matched to a gene: 4. This CDR3 spans 13 amino acids. CDR3 residues: CATHGQGTDTQYF. The CDR3, as DNA: TGTGCCACCCACGGACAGGGAACAGATACGCAGTATTTT.

Many counts were recorded for this clonotype. This sequence joins TRBV18 and TRBJ2-7; possibly TRBD1 for D (5 bases). V lost 4 bases, J lost 7 bases, and 11 bases lay in between. The germline V gene encodes CDR1 KGHSH and CDR2 LQKENI. This CDR3 region has 12 residues. The CDR3 DNA follows: TGTGCCAGCTCACGACTCCAGGGAGAGCAGTACTTC. Its protein product is CASSRLQGEQYF.

This clonotype was observed many times. This chain uses TRBV5-1 with TRBJ2-7; D not resolved. Germline assignment: CDR1 SGHRS and CDR2 YFSETQ. The CDR3 extends over 14 amino acids. The V end was cut by 0 bases, the J end by 3 bases, with 10 bases between. This CDR3 reads CASSLEGSNYEQYF. The CDR3 DNA reads as TGCGCCAGCAGCTTGGAGGGCAGCAACTACGAGCAGTACTTC.

This clonotype has ten or more counts. This chain connects TRBV7-9 to TRBJ2-5; 10 nucleotides line up with TRBD2. The CDR3 contains 16 residues. After removal of 5 bases from V and 3 bases from J, the junction contained 9 bases not matched to a gene. CDR1 is SEHNR, CDR2 FQNEAQ, per germline (reference sequence). CDR3 amino acids: CASSRFSGGIEETQYF. CDR3 DNA: TGTGCCAGCAGCCGATTTAGCGGGGGGATAGAAGAGACCCAGTACTTC.

This clonotype was found many times. CDR3 sequence reads: CASSYSEGTDTQYF. CDR3 bases: TGTGCCAGCAGTTACTCGGAGGGGACAGATACGCAGTATTTT. V and J are TRBV6-5 and TRBJ2-3, with D tentatively TRBD2 (6 bases). V lost 0 bases and J 3 bases, leaving 7 bases between the germline ends. Germline V CDR1 and CDR2: MNHEY, SVGAGI. This CDR3 has 14 amino acids.

On this clonotype itself: This sequence may be a read error, since a much larger clone differs from it by one base. The chain links TRBV6-1 to TRBJ2-2; perhaps TRBD2 as D (7 bases). Trimming pared 1 base from V and 3 bases from J, leaving 15 bases between. The germline CDR1 and CDR2 sequences are MNHNS and SASEGT. This CDR3 is 17 amino acids long. The CDR3 coding sequence is TGTGCCAGCAGTGAAGGGGGGGGGCCCCCCGACACCGGGGAGCTGTTTTTT. Amino acid sequence: CASSEGGGPPDTGELFF.

This clonotype was counted many times. This rearrangement joins TRBV7-2 to TRBJ2-3; D remains ambiguous. The CDR3 runs 15 residues. The V gene's germline CDR1 is SGHTA and CDR2 FQGNSA. Trimming removed 7 bases at V and 1 base at J, with 15 bases between. Here the CDR3 reads CASTVDLVGTDTQYF. The DNA for the CDR3 is TGTGCCAGCACCGTAGACCTCGTCGGCACAGATACGCAGTATTTT.

This clonotype was recorded at least ten times. J is TRBJ2-7 and V is TRBV4-3; D remains ambiguous. The V gene's germline CDR1 is LGHNA and CDR2 YSLEER. CDR3 length: 15 amino acids. V was trimmed by 1 base and J by 4 bases, leaving 14 bases between them. CDR3 region: CASSQAYAPRYEQYF. DNA for the CDR3: TGCGCCAGCAGCCAAGCCTACGCCCCTCGATACGAGCAGTACTTC.

Many counts were recorded for this clonotype. The CDR3 here is CASSLRSASGGPETQYF. Written as DNA, the CDR3 is TGCGCCAGCAGCTTGAGATCCGCTAGCGGGGGGCCGGAGACCCAGTACTTC. The chain couples TRBV5-1 to TRBJ2-5, with 11 nucleotides matching TRBD2. The junction had 10 bases not matched to a gene; V was cut back by 1 base and J by 5 bases. The CDR3 runs to 17 residues. Looked up from germline, CDR1 is SGHRS and CDR2 is YFSETQ.

This clonotype was observed many times. The gene calls are TRBV2 and TRBJ2-1; a possible D gene is TRBD2 (5 bases). Germline V gives CDR1 SNHLY, CDR2 FYNNEI. With 3 bases removed from V and 5 bases from J, the gap between germline ends came to 17 bases. CDR3 size: 16 residues. The CDR3 DNA reads as TGTGCCAGCAGTGAGGACGAGACTATAGGAAACAATGAGCAGTTCTTC. Its protein is CASSEDETIGNNEQFF. The variable domain in full, completed from reference TRBV2 and TRBJ2-1, reads EPEVTQTPSHQVTQMGQEVILRCVPISNHLYFYWYRQILGQKVEFLVSFYNNEISEKSEIFDDQFSVERPDGSNFTLKIRSTKLEDSAMYFCASSEDETIGNNEQFFGPGTRLTVL.

The gene calls are TRBV10-1 and TRBJ2-2, with unresolved D. Looked up from germline, CDR1 is WNHNN and CDR2 is SYGVQD (reference sequence). V lost 3 bases and J lost 5, with 13 bases in between. The CDR3 extends over 15 amino acids. DNA for the CDR3: TGCGCCAGCAGTGACGGACGGTGTGGAACCGGGGAGCTGTTTTTT. Translated: CASSDGRCGTGELFF.

This clonotype has ten or more counts. The chain recombines TRBV12-3 or TRBV12-4 with TRBJ1-4; TRBD1 matches at 7 bases. V lost 4 bases, J lost 7 bases, and 3 bases stayed unmatched. The CDR3 contains 13 residues. CDR3 nucleotides: TGTGCCAGCAGTTACAGGGGCGGTGAAAAACTGTTTTTT. It is translated as CASSYRGGEKLFF.